The 16 T cell receptor beta chains listed next were all sequenced from one sample in a study of blood T cell repertoires in COVID-19 (dated by TCRdb to the early 2020s). The library relied on the immunoSEQ multiplex PCR assay. The table was pulled from immuneACCESS by TCRdb, which kept in-frame rearrangements only. Such tables lose some clones; where checked, under half of the loss comes from unresolved V genes, and the rest has no known cause. This sample gives about 120,000 clones in total; over 65% of them show up just once. The ten largest clones take up 2% to 2.5% of the sample. The sequenced sample was peripheral blood. The source of these receptors is a man younger than 45 with acute or convalescent COVID-19.

CDR3: CAWSSPGRYSGNTIYF. DNA for the CDR3: TGTGCCTGGAGTTCTCCAGGAAGATACTCTGGAAACACCATATATTTT. The chain links TRBV30 to TRBJ1-3; D gene unclear. The CDR3 extends over 16 amino acids. The germline V gene encodes CDR1 GTSNPN and CDR2 SVGIG (reference sequence). The V and J ends lost 2 bases and 0 bases respectively, with 14 bases between them. The full variable domain, with the rest looked up from reference TRBV30 and TRBJ1-3, is SQTIHQWPATLVQPVGSPLSLECTVEGTSNPNLYWYRQAAGRGLQLLFYSVGIGQISSEVPQNLSASRPQDRQFILSSKKLLLSDSGFYLCAWSSPGRYSGNTIYFGEGSWLTVV.

This clone has more than one count but fewer than ten. The J gene is TRBJ2-1, the V gene TRBV28; 7 positions agree with TRBD2. The CDR3 covers 14 residues. Germline V gene sequence: CDR1 MDHEN, CDR2 SYDVKM. The V segment lost 5 bases and the J segment 5 bases; nucleotides outside the gene matches: 6. The CDR3 here is CASSILAADNEQFF. The CDR3, as DNA: TGTGCCAGCAGTATCCTAGCGGCTGACAATGAGCAGTTCTTC.

The J gene is TRBJ2-5, the V gene TRBV5-1, with D perhaps TRBD1 (7 bases). Germline assignment: CDR1 SGHRS and CDR2 YFSETQ. The CDR3 is made up of 15 amino acids. Trimming took 0 bases from V and 1 from J, leaving 10 bases between them. Here the CDR3 reads CASSLGGTVQETQYF. For the CDR3, the DNA is TGCGCCAGCAGCTTGGGCGGGACAGTCCAAGAGACCCAGTACTTC.

The chain links TRBV7-9 to TRBJ1-1; D unresolved. CDR3 length: 13 amino acids. From germline, CDR1 is SEHNR and CDR2 FQNEAQ (reference sequence). The V gene lost 0 bases and the J gene lost 7 bases, with 9 bases spanning the gap. CDR3 DNA sequence: TGTGCCAGCAGCTTAGCGTGGGGAGATGAAGCTTTCTTT. Translation gives CASSLAWGDEAFF.

The chain recombines TRBV5-1 with TRBJ1-1; 9 bases map to TRBD1. Germline trimming cut 2 bases from V and 3 bases from J; bases unmatched to any gene: 2. Germline CDR1 and CDR2: SGHRS and YFSETQ. This CDR3 is 14 amino acids long. The CDR3, as DNA: TGCGCCAGCAGCTTACAGGGGGCATACACTGAAGCTTTCTTT. Translating gives CASSLQGAYTEAFF.

V usage is TRBV5-1 and J usage is TRBJ1-1; D remains unclear. Germline V gene sequence: CDR1 SGHRS, CDR2 YFSETQ. V gave up 0 bases and J gave up 3 bases, with 6 bases separating them. The CDR3 consists of 13 residues. CDR3 protein: CASSLAVDTEAFF. CDR3 bases: TGCGCCAGCAGCTTGGCAGTGGACACTGAAGCTTTCTTT.

The count of this clone is one. The chain uses TRBV5-4 and TRBJ1-1; a possible D gene is TRBD1 (5 bases). With 0 bases removed from V and 8 bases from J, the gap between germline ends came to 11 bases. The CDR3 runs to 13 residues. Germline CDR1 reads SGHNT; CDR2 reads YYREEE (reference sequence). This chain's CDR3 is CASSLAGYSEAFF. CDR3 bases: TGTGCCAGCAGCTTGGCAGGGTACTCCGAAGCTTTCTTT. Full variable domain (rest looked up from reference TRBV5-4 and TRBJ1-1): ETGVTQSPTHLIKTRGQQVTLRCSSQSGHNTVSWYQQALGQGPQFIFQYYREEENGRGNFPPRFSGLQFPNYSSELNVNALELDDSALYLCASSLAGYSEAFFGQGTRLTVV.

The rearrangement links TRBV6-5 to TRBJ2-1; 9 bases are shared with TRBD2. CDR1 is MNHEY and CDR2 is SVGAGI in the germline V gene. CDR3 length: 15 amino acids. Trimming took 4 bases from V and 3 from J; bases not matched to a gene: 4. Written as DNA, the CDR3 is TGTGCCAGCAGTTCCAGGACTAGCGACTACAATGAGCAGTTCTTC. Translating it yields CASSSRTSDYNEQFF.

The gene calls are TRBV18 and TRBJ2-7, with TRBD2 as a possible D gene (6 bases). In germline, CDR1 is KGHSH, CDR2 LQKENI. V dropped 6 bases and J dropped 2 bases, with 11 bases sitting between them. This CDR3 is 13 amino acids long. CDR3 loop: CASSPGLPYEQYV. The CDR3 bases are TGTGCCAGCTCCCCGGGACTCCCCTACGAGCAGTACGTC.

The V call is TRBV29-1, the J call TRBJ1-1; tentative D call: TRBD1 (5 bases). The CDR3 runs 12 residues. Per the germline V gene, CDR1 is SQVTM and CDR2 is ANQGSEA. V shed 5 bases and J shed 4 bases, with 11 bases lying between them. CDR3 loop: CSVPLGRTEAFF. The CDR3, as DNA: TGCAGCGTTCCCTTGGGGCGCACTGAAGCTTTCTTT.

This clone has a single count. This rearrangement joins TRBV5-1 to TRBJ2-2; D is unclear. This CDR3 has 14 residues. The germline V gene has CDR1 SGHRS and CDR2 YFSETQ. V dropped 0 bases and J dropped 0 bases, with 3 bases sitting between them. This CDR3 reads CASSLGANTGELFF. The CDR3 DNA is TGCGCCAGCAGCTTGGGAGCGAACACCGGGGAGCTGTTTTTT.

The rearrangement joins TRBV6-2 or TRBV6-3 to TRBJ1-5, with D possibly TRBD1 on 6 matching bases. Trimming removed 2 bases from V and 4 bases from J, with 15 bases in between. This CDR3 is 16 amino acids long. Looked up from germline, CDR1 is MNHEY and CDR2 is SVGEGT. In DNA form, the CDR3 reads TGTGCCAGCAGTTACGCGCGGGGGCAGAGTAATCAGCCCCAGCATTTT. It is translated as CASSYARGQSNQPQHF.

The chain combines TRBV2 with TRBJ2-1; 11 bases align to TRBD2. With V trimmed by 2 bases and J by 5 bases, 2 bases remained unmatched. CDR1 is SNHLY and CDR2 is FYNNEI in the germline V gene. CDR3 length: 15 residues. The CDR3 loop reads CASSERLAGNNEQFF. CDR3 bases: TGTGCCAGCAGTGAAAGACTAGCGGGGAACAATGAGCAGTTCTTC.

CDR3 DNA sequence: TGTGCCAGCAGCCCTAGCGGGATCAGCACCGGGGAGCTGTTTTTT. It yields the protein CASSPSGISTGELFF. The gene calls are TRBV4-2 and TRBJ2-2; 9 nucleotides align to TRBD2. Trimming at V came to 4 bases and at J to 4 bases, leaving 4 bases not matched to a gene. Germline-derived CDR1 and CDR2 are LGHNA and YNFKEQ. The length of the CDR3 is 15 residues.

This chain uses TRBV6-6 with TRBJ2-1; TRBD1 is a possible D gene (5 bases). With 2 bases removed from V and 2 bases from J, the gap between germline ends came to 10 bases. CDR1 and CDR2 from the germline V gene are MNHNY and SVGAGI (reference sequence). This CDR3 has 15 amino acids. CDR3 DNA: TGTGCCAGCAGTTACGTTCAGGGAACCTACAATGAGCAGTTCTTC. Encoded protein: CASSYVQGTYNEQFF.

The chain uses TRBV11-1 and TRBJ1-2; 8 bases line up with TRBD1. Germline V gene data show CDR1 as SGHAT and CDR2 as FQDESV (reference sequence). The CDR3 sequence is 14 residues long. Unmatched junction bases numbered 5, after V lost 2 bases and J lost 6 bases. CDR3: CASSLSDRGNGYTF. The CDR3 nucleotides read TGTGCCAGCAGCTTATCAGACAGGGGTAATGGCTACACCTTC.